These 10 T cell receptor beta chains were sequenced from one sample in a study of Ad26.COV2.S vaccination and SARS-CoV-2 variants. Sequencing used immunoSEQ multiplex PCR; TCRdb keeps in-frame clones, though not all of them. The profile shows roughly 300,000 clones, 86% of them singletons. Treatment given: roughly 18 received Ad26.COV2.S at low or high dose, single or two shots; about five received placebo; per-sample allocation not given. Samples came from day 63 after the first vaccine or placebo injection. The specimen was peripheral blood, collected in a trial of Ad26.COV2.S vaccine versus placebo. The receptor source for this set is a person between 18 and 59 years old who received the Ad26.COV2.S COVID-19 vaccine or a placebo.

The chain links TRBV28 to TRBJ2-7; no definite D call. The germline gives CDR1 MDHEN, CDR2 SYDVKM. The V and J ends lost 5 bases and 2 bases respectively, with 7 bases between them. The CDR3 runs 12 residues. CDR3 region: CASSPFTYEQYF. The CDR3 region has the DNA TGTGCCAGCAGTCCCTTTACCTACGAGCAGTACTTC.

The V and J genes are TRBV7-2 and TRBJ2-1; TRBD2 aligns across 10 bases. V was clipped by 0 bases and J by 6 bases; unmatched bases: 5. CDR3 length: 16 amino acids. Germline lookup yields CDR1 SGHTA and CDR2 FQGNSA. The CDR3 nucleotides read TGTGCCAGCAGCTTAGCAAGAGCGGGGGGGCCCAATGAGCAGTTCTTC. Translated: CASSLARAGGPNEQFF.

A single count supports this clone. The chain couples TRBV2 to TRBJ1-5; weak D call: TRBD1 (5 bases). The CDR3 extends over 14 amino acids. Germline V gene data show CDR1 as SNHLY and CDR2 as FYNNEI. V gave up 2 bases and J gave up 3 bases, with 8 bases separating them. In nucleotides, the CDR3 is TGTGCCAGCAGTGAAATGACAGCCAATCAGCCCCAGCATTTT. This gives the protein CASSEMTANQPQHF. Using reference TRBV2 and TRBJ1-5 for the parts outside the CDR3, the full variable domain is EPEVTQTPSHQVTQMGQEVILRCVPISNHLYFYWYRQILGQKVEFLVSFYNNEISEKSEIFDDQFSVERPDGSNFTLKIRSTKLEDSAMYFCASSEMTANQPQHFGDGTRLSIL.

The chain carries TRBV27 and TRBJ2-3, with TRBD2 matching 13 bases. With V trimmed by 5 bases and J by 1 base, 3 bases remained unmatched. The germline V gene encodes CDR1 MNHEY and CDR2 SMNVEV (reference sequence). This CDR3 region has 16 residues. The CDR3 DNA follows: TGTGCCAGCAGTAACGGACTAGCGGGGGGCACAGATACGCAGTATTTT. Translation gives CASSNGLAGGTDTQYF.

This clone was seen once. The chain is built from TRBV7-9 and TRBJ2-1, with TRBD2 matching 11 bases. The CDR3 runs to 17 residues. With 5 bases clipped from V and 8 bases from J, the junction kept 14 bases outside the gene matches. Germline CDR1 reads SEHNR; CDR2 reads FQNEAQ (reference sequence). The CDR3 nucleotides are TGTGCCAGCAGCCTCCCACTAGCGGGGGCCCCCCGGGATGAGCAGTTCTTC. It codes for CASSLPLAGAPRDEQFF.

This clone has only one observation. The chain uses TRBV7-2 and TRBJ1-5; the D is unclear. V dropped 6 bases and J dropped 0 bases, with 9 bases sitting between them. The CDR3 runs to 14 residues. The germline V gene has CDR1 SGHTA and CDR2 FQGNSA. CDR3 region: CASSDNFSNQPQHF. The CDR3 DNA reads as TGTGCCAGCAGTGACAACTTTAGCAATCAGCCCCAGCATTTT.

This clone was recorded only once. The chain employs TRBV28 and TRBJ2-4, with TRBD1 as a possible D gene (5 bases). Germline lookup yields CDR1 MDHEN and CDR2 SYDVKM. The CDR3 is made up of 15 amino acids. Between the trimmed V and J ends, which lost 3 bases and 5 bases, there was a span of 14 bases. The CDR3 region is CASSLPGSLENIQYF. The DNA for the CDR3 is TGTGCCAGCAGTTTGCCAGGGTCGCTGGAAAACATTCAGTACTTC. The entire variable domain, with the rest obtained from reference TRBV28 and TRBJ2-4, is as follows: DVKVTQSSRYLVKRTGEKVFLECVQDMDHENMFWYRQDPGLGLRLIYFSYDVKMKEKGDIPEGYSVSREKKERFSLILESASTNQTSMYLCASSLPGSLENIQYFGAGTRLSVL.

The V gene is TRBV6-5, the J gene TRBJ1-5, with 8 bases lining up with TRBD1. CDR3 length: 15 amino acids. Germline V gene data show CDR1 as MNHEY and CDR2 as SVGAGI. V shed 6 bases, J shed 0 bases, and the junction held 4 bases outside the gene matches. The CDR3, as DNA: TGTGCCAGCAGACCCACAGGGGGTAGCAATCAGCCCCAGCATTTT. Protein: CASRPTGGSNQPQHF.

The chain joins TRBV9 to TRBJ2-1; D is ambiguous. Trimming removed 4 bases from V and 8 bases from J, with 19 bases in between. Germline V CDR1 and CDR2: SGDLS, YYNGEE. CDR3 length equals 15 residues. The CDR3 DNA reads as TGTGCCAGCAGCCCCCCCTATACAGCCAGCGATGAGCAGTTCTTC. Translating it yields CASSPPYTASDEQFF.

The chain employs TRBV7-8 and TRBJ2-7, with 8 bases fitting TRBD2. Germline CDR1 SGHVS, CDR2 FQNEAQ. The length of the CDR3 is 15 residues. Germline trimming cut 2 bases from V and 3 bases from J; bases unmatched to any gene: 6. This CDR3 is CASSLSGSPHYEQYF. CDR3 DNA: TGTGCCAGCAGCTTAAGCGGGAGCCCACACTACGAGCAGTACTTC. Filled out from reference TRBV7-8 and TRBJ2-7, the complete variable domain reads GAGVSQSPRYKVAKRGQDVALRCDPISGHVSLFWYQQALGQGPEFLTYFQNEAQLDKSGLPSDRFFAERPEGSVSTLKIQRTQQEDSAVYLCASSLSGSPHYEQYFGPGTRLTVT.